These 29 T cell receptor beta chains were all obtained from the same sample, sequenced in a study of T cell changes during pregnancy in multiple sclerosis. This table comes from immunoSEQ multiplex PCR, and its TCRdb copy is limited to in-frame clones, with some not included. The data hold approximately 29,000 clones, with about 93% observed a single time. The source was CD8+ T cells from peripheral blood mononuclear cells, collected before pregnancy. Every receptor here comes from a female donor with multiple sclerosis, enrolled in a pregnancy study.

The chain carries TRBV10-3 and TRBJ2-5; 9 bases map to TRBD1. The germline V gene encodes CDR1 ENHRY and CDR2 SYGVKD. Germline trimming cut 4 bases from V and 2 bases from J; bases unmatched to any gene: 2. This CDR3 is built from 14 residues. This CDR3 reads CAISAGTGQETQYF. The CDR3 bases are TGTGCCATCAGTGCCGGGACAGGGCAAGAGACCCAGTACTTC.

V and J are TRBV9 and TRBJ2-1; no definite D call. Deletions cut 0 bases from V and 4 bases from J, with 8 bases between. CDR1 is SGDLS and CDR2 is YYNGEE in the germline V gene. This CDR3 spans 14 amino acids. In nucleotides, the CDR3 is TGTGCCAGCAGCGTAGACTACGCTTACAATGAGCAGTTCTTC. Protein product: CASSVDYAYNEQFF.

This clone appeared a few times. The rearrangement uses TRBV29-1 and TRBJ2-7, with 8 nucleotides matching TRBD2. Germline lookup yields CDR1 SQVTM and CDR2 ANQGSEA. The CDR3 length is 13 residues. V lost 6 bases to trimming and J lost 2 bases; unmatched junction nucleotides: 6. The DNA of the CDR3 is TGCAGCGTCTCCGGGGGGGATGCCTACGAGCAGTACTTC. Translating it yields CSVSGGDAYEQYF.

J is TRBJ2-7 and V is TRBV30, with 7 bases aligning to TRBD2. The CDR3 length is 15 residues. Germline-derived CDR1 and CDR2 are GTSNPN and SVGIG (reference sequence). V lost 7 bases, J lost 2 bases, and 14 bases stayed unmatched. CDR3 DNA: TGTGCCTCCCGGGATAAGGCGGGAGTGACCTACGAGCAGTACTTC. It is translated as CASRDKAGVTYEQYF.

This clone was recorded only once. V and J are TRBV15 and TRBJ1-1; D is ambiguous. The V and J ends lost 5 bases and 3 bases respectively, with 13 bases between them. Germline lookup yields CDR1 LNHNV and CDR2 YYDKDF (reference sequence). The CDR3 runs 14 residues. The CDR3 DNA follows: TGTGCCACCAGCCCCTGGGGAGGGTACACTGAAGCTTTCTTT. It specifies CATSPWGGYTEAFF.

V and J are TRBV5-4 and TRBJ2-1; TRBD1 aligns across 8 bases. The junction had 8 bases not matched to a gene; V was cut back by 4 bases and J by 8 bases. The CDR3 covers 14 residues. The V gene's germline CDR1 is SGHNT and CDR2 YYREEE (reference sequence). The CDR3 here is CASSADRVVYEQFF. CDR3 nucleotide sequence: TGTGCCAGCAGCGCGGACAGGGTGGTCTATGAGCAGTTCTTC.

The chain has TRBV6-4 and TRBJ1-2; D is undetermined. V was trimmed by 6 bases and J by 12 bases, leaving 8 bases between them. The CDR3 spans 9 residues. Germline V CDR1 and CDR2: MRHNA, SNTAGT. The CDR3 DNA reads as TGTGCCAGCAGCTCCGGGAACACCTTC. It specifies CASSSGNTF.

V is TRBV5-4 and J is TRBJ2-7, with D perhaps matching TRBD2 (5 bases). CDR1 is SGHNT and CDR2 is YYREEE in the germline V gene (reference sequence). The CDR3 runs to 14 residues. Trimming shortened V by 4 bases and J by 4 bases, and 15 bases separated the two germline ends. The DNA for the CDR3 is TGTGCCAGCAGCATAACGGGGATTACATACGAGCAGTACTTC. Translation: CASSITGITYEQYF.

CDR3 coding DNA: TGTGCCAGCAGTTTATCGGGACAGGGTTTCCCAGATACGCAGTATTTT. This sequence encodes CASSLSGQGFPDTQYF. V and J are TRBV27 and TRBJ2-3; 9 nucleotides match TRBD1. The V gene's germline CDR1 is MNHEY and CDR2 SMNVEV (reference sequence). There are 16 residues in the CDR3. Germline trimming cut 0 bases from V and 4 bases from J; bases unmatched to any gene: 5.

The chain uses TRBV28 and TRBJ2-7, with 8 positions matching TRBD2. Looked up from germline, CDR1 is MDHEN and CDR2 is SYDVKM. This CDR3 contains 12 residues. V was clipped by 7 bases and J by 4 bases; unmatched bases: 3. The chain's CDR3 is CASISGSYEQYF. The DNA of the CDR3 is TGTGCCAGCATAAGCGGGAGTTACGAGCAGTACTTC.

V is TRBV27 and J is TRBJ1-2, with D perhaps matching TRBD1 (6 bases). Deletions cut 7 bases from V and 3 bases from J, with 15 bases between. The germline gives CDR1 MNHEY, CDR2 SMNVEV (reference sequence). CDR3 length equals 14 residues. The CDR3, as DNA: TGTGCCAGCAAGGGGGATCATGGGGACTATGGCTACACCTTC. Its translation: CASKGDHGDYGYTF.

J is TRBJ1-4 and V is TRBV9; D is possibly TRBD1 (5 bases). The V gene lost 5 bases and the J gene lost 4 bases, with 12 bases spanning the gap. CDR3 size: 14 residues. Germline CDR1 is SGDLS and CDR2 is YYNGEE. The CDR3 DNA is TGTGCCAGCAGTGGTCAAGACAGTAATGAAAAACTGTTTTTT. Its protein product is CASSGQDSNEKLFF.

The gene calls are TRBV6-6 and TRBJ2-7, with a weak D call TRBD2 (6 bases). Germline lookup yields CDR1 MNHNY and CDR2 SVGAGI (reference sequence). Trimming cost V 0 bases and J 7 bases, with 16 bases left between them. The length of the CDR3 is 15 residues. The CDR3 loop is CASSYSVAVPLEQYF. The DNA for the CDR3 is TGTGCCAGCAGTTACTCGGTAGCGGTACCCCTGGAGCAGTACTTC.

The chain combines TRBV4-3 with TRBJ2-6, with D uncertain. The germline V gene has CDR1 LGHNA and CDR2 YSLEER. The length of the CDR3 is 17 residues. Trimming pared 0 bases from V and 2 bases from J, leaving 11 bases between. CDR3 sequence reads: CASSQDFLLAGANVLTF. The CDR3 coding sequence is TGCGCCAGCAGCCAAGATTTCCTTCTTGCTGGGGCCAACGTCCTGACTTTC.

The V and J genes are TRBV4-3 and TRBJ1-5, with TRBD1 matching over 7 bases. Germline trimming cut 1 base from V and 0 bases from J; bases unmatched to any gene: 6. This CDR3 is 17 amino acids long. The germline V gene has CDR1 LGHNA and CDR2 YSLEER. The CDR3 sequence: CASSQGLEGASNQPQHF. CDR3 nucleotide sequence: TGCGCCAGCAGCCAAGGACTAGAGGGGGCTAGCAATCAGCCCCAGCATTTT.

The gene calls are TRBV6-4 and TRBJ2-2, with 9 nucleotides matching TRBD2. The CDR3 is made up of 14 amino acids. Germline CDR1 reads MRHNA; CDR2 reads SNTAGT. V was clipped by 6 bases and J by 4 bases; unmatched bases: 3. CDR3 region: CASSASGTTGELFF. The DNA for the CDR3 is TGTGCCAGCAGCGCTAGCGGGACCACCGGGGAGCTGTTTTTT.

V usage is TRBV27 and J usage is TRBJ1-1; 8 bases line up with TRBD1. V trimming: 9 bases; J trimming: 4 bases; junction bases outside the gene matches: 7. Germline V CDR1 and CDR2: MNHEY, SMNVEV (reference sequence). The CDR3 contains 13 residues. This chain's CDR3 is CASRTGLGTEAFF. The CDR3 DNA sequence: TGTGCCAGTAGGACAGGGTTAGGCACTGAAGCTTTCTTT.

The chain combines TRBV4-3 with TRBJ2-7; tentatively, D is TRBD1 (6 bases). The CDR3 has 15 amino acids. V was pared by 3 bases and J by 0 bases, with 12 bases between. In germline, CDR1 is LGHNA, CDR2 YSLEER. As DNA, the CDR3 is TGCGCCAGCAGCCAGGACAGACAGAGCTCCTACGAGCAGTACTTC. It translates to CASSQDRQSSYEQYF.

This rearrangement joins TRBV5-4 to TRBJ2-5, with a possible D match to TRBD2 (6 bases). Germline values: CDR1 SGHNT, CDR2 YYREEE (reference sequence). CDR3 length: 15 residues. V was clipped by 5 bases and J by 2 bases, with 16 bases between them. The CDR3 coding sequence is TGTGCCAGCAGTGAACTGGGACTCCTACAAGAGACCCAGTACTTC. This encodes CASSELGLLQETQYF.

This clone was detected a few times. The rearrangement links TRBV19 to TRBJ1-1; D gene ambiguous. CDR1 is LNHDA, CDR2 SQIVND, per germline (reference sequence). V lost 7 bases, J lost 7 bases, and 19 bases lay in between. This CDR3 comprises 14 residues. CDR3 sequence: CASTPWRGPDEAFF. CDR3 DNA sequence: TGTGCCAGTACCCCATGGAGAGGCCCTGATGAAGCTTTCTTT.

The chain is built from TRBV7-9 and TRBJ2-7; 7 positions agree with TRBD2. The CDR3 has 14 amino acids. The junction had 2 bases not matched to a gene; V was cut back by 1 base and J by 2 bases. Looked up from germline, CDR1 is SEHNR and CDR2 is FQNEAQ (reference sequence). The CDR3 is CASSLVGTTYEQYF. CDR3 DNA sequence: TGTGCCAGCAGCTTAGTAGGGACTACCTACGAGCAGTACTTC.

The CDR3 nucleotides are TGCGCCAGCAGCCAATCGATATCTATCGACTACGAGCAGTACTTC. Protein: CASSQSISIDYEQYF. J is TRBJ2-7 and V is TRBV4-1; D unresolved. V was cut by 2 bases and J by 3 bases, with 14 bases left in between. The CDR3 is made up of 15 amino acids. Per the germline V gene, CDR1 is MGHRA and CDR2 is YSYEKL.

Concerning this clone: The junction shows a germline mismatch at one end, possibly a read error. This chain joins TRBV9 and TRBJ2-1; TRBD2 aligns across 9 bases. The length of the CDR3 is 14 residues. Germline lookup yields CDR1 SGDLS and CDR2 YYNGEE. The chain's CDR3 is CASSVEGREGRPVF. The CDR3 bases are TGTGCCAGCAGCGTGGAAGGGCGGGAGGGCCGTCCGGTCTTC.

The chain employs TRBV4-1 and TRBJ1-1; D ambiguous. The germline V and J ends were trimmed by 0 bases and 7 bases, with 3 bases remaining between them. The CDR3 contains 11 residues. The V gene's germline CDR1 is MGHRA and CDR2 YSYEKL. CDR3 in amino acids: CASSQDFEAFF. The CDR3 DNA is TGCGCCAGCAGCCAAGACTTTGAAGCTTTCTTT.

The chain links TRBV4-3 to TRBJ1-5, with D tentatively TRBD1 (5 bases). Germline lookup yields CDR1 LGHNA and CDR2 YSLEER. This CDR3 comprises 13 residues. Between the trimmed V and J ends, which lost 4 bases and 4 bases, there was a span of 8 bases. The CDR3 DNA is TGCGCCAGCAGCCGGGACTTTAATCAGCCCCAGCATTTT. Translation gives CASSRDFNQPQHF.

The chain couples TRBV7-9 to TRBJ1-2; 9 bases are a match to TRBD1. With 4 bases clipped from V and 4 bases from J, the junction kept 4 bases outside the gene matches. The germline V gene encodes CDR1 SEHNR and CDR2 FQNEAQ (reference sequence). This CDR3 region has 14 residues. The CDR3 region has the DNA TGTGCCAGCAGCTCTACAGGGGGCAGCTATGGCTACACCTTC. It yields the protein CASSSTGGSYGYTF.

The chain couples TRBV5-1 to TRBJ2-5, with 9 bases identical to TRBD2. The CDR3 is 18 residues long. From germline, CDR1 is SGHRS and CDR2 YFSETQ. With V trimmed by 6 bases and J by 1 base, 16 bases remained unmatched. For the CDR3, the DNA is TGCGCCAGCACCCCACCCGGGGGGGTAGCGGGAGTCCAAGAGACCCAGTACTTC. Its translation: CASTPPGGVAGVQETQYF.

The chain uses TRBV29-1 and TRBJ1-1; no reliable D call. Germline V lookup: CDR1 SQVTM, CDR2 ANQGSEA. This CDR3 has 11 residues. The CDR3 spells CSAGMNTEAFF. CDR3 sequence (DNA): TGCAGTGCGGGGATGAACACTGAAGCTTTCTTT. Complete variable domain (other parts from reference TRBV29-1 and TRBJ1-1): SAVISQKPSRDICQRGTSLTIQCQVDSQVTMMFWYRQQPGQSLTLIATANQGSEATYESGFVIDKFPISRPNLTFSTLTVSNMSPEDSSIYLCSAGMNTEAFFGQGTRLTVV.

This chain uses TRBV19 with TRBJ1-1; 7 bases line up with TRBD1. The CDR3 contains 14 residues. V trimming: 1 base; J trimming: 4 bases; junction bases outside the gene matches: 3. Per germline, CDR1 LNHDA and CDR2 SQIVND (reference sequence). The CDR3 sequence is CASSIVPGGTEAFF. In DNA, the CDR3 is TGTGCCAGTAGTATAGTCCCAGGGGGCACTGAAGCTTTCTTT.